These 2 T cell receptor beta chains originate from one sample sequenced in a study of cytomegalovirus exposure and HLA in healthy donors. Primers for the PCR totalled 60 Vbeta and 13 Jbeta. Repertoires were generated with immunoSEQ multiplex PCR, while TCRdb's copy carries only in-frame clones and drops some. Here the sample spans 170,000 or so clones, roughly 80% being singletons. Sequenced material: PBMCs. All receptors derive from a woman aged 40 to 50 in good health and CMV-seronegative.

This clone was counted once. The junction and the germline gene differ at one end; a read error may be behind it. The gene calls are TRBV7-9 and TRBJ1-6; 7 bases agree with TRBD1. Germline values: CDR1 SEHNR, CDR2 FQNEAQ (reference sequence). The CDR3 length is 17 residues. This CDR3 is CSSSLGAGGSYNSPLHF. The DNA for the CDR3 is TGTTCCAGCAGCTTAGGGGCAGGGGGCTCCTATAATTCACCCCTCCACTTT.

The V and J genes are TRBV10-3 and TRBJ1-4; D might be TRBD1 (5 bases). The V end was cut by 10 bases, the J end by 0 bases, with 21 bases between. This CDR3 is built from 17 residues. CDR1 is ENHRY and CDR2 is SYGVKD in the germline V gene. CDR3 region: CATTITRASTTNEKLFF. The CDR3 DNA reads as TGTGCCACCACAATAACCAGGGCATCTACAACTAATGAAAAACTGTTTTTT.